The rows below give T cell receptor beta chains drawn from one sample of a study of blood T cell repertoires in COVID-19. Assay used: immunoSEQ multiplex PCR; TCRdb lists only in-frame clones, some missing. The sample has 95,000 to 110,000 clones; 85% to 90% are singletons. The sequenced sample was peripheral blood. The receptors come from a human donor in a cohort sampled during active COVID-19. Both conserved end residues are part of each CDR3. Each record gives: clone size, V gene, J gene, D gene, CDR3 protein. The D gene is left open where the match is weak. Only some rows state a clone size, as once, few, many or a class for expanded clones.

abundance: .; v_gene: TRBV19; j_gene: TRBJ2-1; d_gene: TRBD2; CDR3aa: CASSSIGTSANEQFF
abundance: .; v_gene: TRBV5-1; j_gene: TRBJ2-5; d_gene: TRBD1; CDR3aa: CASSLGGQLPETQYF
abundance: .; v_gene: TRBV19; j_gene: TRBJ2-1; d_gene: .; CDR3aa: CASSIGGGYNEQFF
abundance: .; v_gene: TRBV18; j_gene: TRBJ2-7; d_gene: TRBD1; CDR3aa: CASSPRQGDYEQYF
abundance: .; v_gene: TRBV11-2; j_gene: TRBJ2-7; d_gene: .; CDR3aa: CASSPLEEQYF
abundance: .; v_gene: TRBV4-1; j_gene: TRBJ2-1; d_gene: .; CDR3aa: CASSHPRGGQAHYSLISEQFF
abundance: .; v_gene: TRBV6-2/TRBV6-3; j_gene: TRBJ1-6; d_gene: .; CDR3aa: CASSYARDTLNSPLHF
abundance: .; v_gene: TRBV18; j_gene: TRBJ1-1; d_gene: .; CDR3aa: CASSPPTGGSKPGAFF
abundance: .; v_gene: TRBV4-3; j_gene: TRBJ2-2; d_gene: TRBD1; CDR3aa: CASNSRDRDTGELFF
abundance: .; v_gene: TRBV4-3; j_gene: TRBJ2-7; d_gene: .; CDR3aa: CASSQDWGETGEQYF
abundance: .; v_gene: TRBV2; j_gene: TRBJ1-1; d_gene: TRBD1; CDR3aa: CASSTMQGAVEAFF
abundance: .; v_gene: TRBV19; j_gene: TRBJ2-3; d_gene: TRBD2; CDR3aa: CASSKLAGRDTQYF
abundance: .; v_gene: TRBV7-2; j_gene: TRBJ2-5; d_gene: .; CDR3aa: CASSSQVAVGETQYF
abundance: .; v_gene: TRBV19; j_gene: TRBJ2-2; d_gene: .; CDR3aa: CASNRGQGGLTGELFF
abundance: .; v_gene: TRBV27; j_gene: TRBJ2-5; d_gene: TRBD2; CDR3aa: CASSATSGGPIGWETQYF
abundance: .; v_gene: TRBV19; j_gene: TRBJ1-5; d_gene: TRBD1; CDR3aa: CASSPPEGAGQPQHF
abundance: .; v_gene: TRBV11-2; j_gene: TRBJ2-7; d_gene: .; CDR3aa: CASSSSFYEQYF
abundance: once; v_gene: TRBV3-1/TRBV3-2; j_gene: TRBJ2-7; d_gene: .; CDR3aa: CASSPTRVAYEQYF
abundance: .; v_gene: TRBV4-3; j_gene: TRBJ2-3; d_gene: TRBD2; CDR3aa: CASSRGTSGISDTQYF
abundance: .; v_gene: TRBV25-1; j_gene: TRBJ1-1; d_gene: TRBD1; CDR3aa: CASSLEGQGVLEAFF
abundance: .; v_gene: TRBV7-9; j_gene: TRBJ1-2; d_gene: .; CDR3aa: CASSPPAVRGYTF
abundance: .; v_gene: TRBV10-3; j_gene: TRBJ2-5; d_gene: TRBD2; CDR3aa: CAISRLAGNQETQYF
abundance: once; v_gene: TRBV23-1; j_gene: TRBJ2-2; d_gene: TRBD2; CDR3aa: CASTPQAGVTGELFF
abundance: .; v_gene: TRBV9; j_gene: TRBJ2-1; d_gene: .; CDR3aa: CASSVVGETYNEQFF
abundance: .; v_gene: TRBV10-3; j_gene: TRBJ2-6; d_gene: TRBD1; CDR3aa: CAISLQGMGANVLTF
abundance: .; v_gene: TRBV19; j_gene: TRBJ1-1; d_gene: .; CDR3aa: CASSSQGNTEAFF
abundance: .; v_gene: TRBV6-1; j_gene: TRBJ2-3; d_gene: TRBD2; CDR3aa: CASSDKAGGYSTDTQYF
abundance: .; v_gene: TRBV6-1; j_gene: TRBJ1-2; d_gene: TRBD1; CDR3aa: CASSELDRVGGYTF
abundance: .; v_gene: TRBV15; j_gene: TRBJ2-4; d_gene: .; CDR3aa: CATSRVRQGDIQYF
abundance: .; v_gene: TRBV7-3; j_gene: TRBJ2-3; d_gene: TRBD2; CDR3aa: CASSLNGGASVTDTQYF
abundance: .; v_gene: TRBV4-2; j_gene: TRBJ2-6; d_gene: TRBD2; CDR3aa: CASSQSPSRGGHGANVLTF
abundance: once; v_gene: TRBV5-1; j_gene: TRBJ2-2; d_gene: .; CDR3aa: CASSLLSGAGTGELFF
abundance: .; v_gene: TRBV3-1/TRBV3-2; j_gene: TRBJ2-1; d_gene: TRBD2; CDR3aa: CASSQASGGASEQFF
abundance: .; v_gene: TRBV28; j_gene: TRBJ2-3; d_gene: TRBD1; CDR3aa: CASSLGTGITDTQYF
abundance: .; v_gene: TRBV9; j_gene: TRBJ2-5; d_gene: TRBD2; CDR3aa: CASSTRAGSGGETQYF
abundance: .; v_gene: TRBV18; j_gene: TRBJ2-3; d_gene: .; CDR3aa: CASSPGQDNTDTQYF
abundance: .; v_gene: TRBV25-1; j_gene: TRBJ2-7; d_gene: TRBD1; CDR3aa: CASSETGTGLNEQYF
abundance: .; v_gene: TRBV4-3; j_gene: TRBJ2-3; d_gene: .; CDR3aa: CASSQGPGDTQYF
abundance: .; v_gene: TRBV28; j_gene: TRBJ1-1; d_gene: .; CDR3aa: CASKGGTSGRLNTEAFF
abundance: .; v_gene: TRBV9; j_gene: TRBJ2-1; d_gene: .; CDR3aa: CASSMGRRTSGRYNEQFF
abundance: once; v_gene: TRBV7-2; j_gene: TRBJ1-2; d_gene: TRBD1; CDR3aa: CASTSGTGNYGYTF
abundance: .; v_gene: TRBV2; j_gene: TRBJ2-1; d_gene: TRBD2; CDR3aa: CASSPVASGPYNEQFF
abundance: .; v_gene: TRBV7-9; j_gene: TRBJ2-7; d_gene: .; CDR3aa: CASSLGGESTRNF
abundance: .; v_gene: TRBV28; j_gene: TRBJ1-1; d_gene: .; CDR3aa: CASSLRNTEAFF
abundance: .; v_gene: TRBV6-1; j_gene: TRBJ2-5; d_gene: .; CDR3aa: CASSDLTSMGTQYF
abundance: many; v_gene: TRBV5-4; j_gene: TRBJ1-1; d_gene: .; CDR3aa: CASSSRENTEAFF
abundance: once; v_gene: TRBV20-1; j_gene: TRBJ2-7; d_gene: TRBD2; CDR3aa: CSASRAGGTYEQYF
abundance: .; v_gene: TRBV7-2; j_gene: TRBJ2-3; d_gene: .; CDR3aa: CASSLVATGADTQYF
abundance: .; v_gene: TRBV7-9; j_gene: TRBJ2-7; d_gene: TRBD1; CDR3aa: CASSLAGGQGAYEQYF
abundance: once; v_gene: TRBV11-3; j_gene: TRBJ2-5; d_gene: TRBD1; CDR3aa: CASALFRGHETQYF
abundance: .; v_gene: TRBV19; j_gene: TRBJ2-1; d_gene: TRBD2; CDR3aa: CASSGLLAGGYNEQFF
abundance: .; v_gene: TRBV5-1; j_gene: TRBJ2-5; d_gene: TRBD2; CDR3aa: CASSLETSGGETQYF
abundance: .; v_gene: TRBV7-8; j_gene: TRBJ2-1; d_gene: TRBD2; CDR3aa: CASSPGLAGGYSYNEQFF
abundance: .; v_gene: TRBV4-2; j_gene: TRBJ2-3; d_gene: TRBD2; CDR3aa: CASSQRLAGGSPSTDTQYF
abundance: .; v_gene: TRBV7-2; j_gene: TRBJ2-7; d_gene: TRBD1; CDR3aa: CASSLGGTGAYEQYF
abundance: .; v_gene: TRBV14; j_gene: TRBJ1-1; d_gene: .; CDR3aa: CASSQEVGGTEAFF